These 6 T cell receptor beta chains originate from one sample sequenced in a study of a mutant IDH1 vaccine in newly diagnosed glioma. Using immunoSEQ multiplex PCR, the repertoire was profiled, and TCRdb retains in-frame clones only, with some absent. The top ten clones hold roughly 9.5% of a sample with roughly 70,000 clones, 65% to 85% of them seen once. Regarding time point: week 11, during vaccination. Every vaccine dose comprised 300 ug of mutant IDH1 20-mer peptide plus topical imiquimod. Their antigens remain unidentified. The sample in question was PBMCs, obtained from a glioma patient whose treatment included an IDH1 peptide vaccine. The source of these receptors is a woman aged 50 to 65 with glioma.

The V and J genes are TRBV9 and TRBJ2-5, with unresolved D. CDR1 is SGDLS, CDR2 YYNGEE, per germline. The V end was cut by 3 bases, the J end by 5 bases, with 11 bases between. CDR3 size: 13 residues. The chain's CDR3 is CASSAVAQETQYF. As DNA, the CDR3 is TGTGCCAGCAGCGCGGTGGCCCAGGAGACCCAGTACTTC. The entire variable domain, with the rest obtained from reference TRBV9 and TRBJ2-5, is as follows: DSGVTQTPKHLITATGQRVTLRCSPRSGDLSVYWYQQSLDQGLQFLIQYYNGEERAKGNILERFSAQQFPDLHSELNLSSLELGDSALYFCASSAVAQETQYFGPGTRLLVL.

The chain links TRBV7-2 to TRBJ2-7; 11 nucleotides align to TRBD1. The CDR3 extends over 15 amino acids. Germline V CDR1 and CDR2: SGHTA, FQGNSA. The junction had 4 bases not matched to a gene; V was cut back by 0 bases and J by 6 bases. This CDR3 is CASSLAGQGASEQYF. The CDR3 coding sequence is TGTGCCAGCAGCTTAGCCGGACAGGGGGCAAGCGAGCAGTACTTC. The whole variable domain, remainder taken from reference TRBV7-2 and TRBJ2-7, is GAGVSQSPSNKVTEKGKDVELRCDPISGHTALYWYRQSLGQGLEFLIYFQGNSAPDKSGLPSDRFSAERTGGSVSTLTIQRTQQEDSAVYLCASSLAGQGASEQYFGPGTRLTVT.

The chain links TRBV9 to TRBJ2-7; D might be TRBD2 (5 bases). This CDR3 has 14 residues. V dropped 4 bases and J dropped 5 bases, with 16 bases sitting between them. Germline CDR1 SGDLS, CDR2 YYNGEE. The CDR3 region is CASSPNRVGDEQYF. The CDR3 nucleotides are TGTGCCAGCAGCCCAAACCGGGTCGGGGACGAGCAGTACTTC.

The J gene is TRBJ1-2, the V gene TRBV7-2; D might be TRBD1 (6 bases). The CDR3 contains 14 residues. The germline V and J ends were trimmed by 6 bases and 1 base, with 12 bases remaining between them. CDR1 and CDR2 (germline): SGHTA, FQGNSA. The DNA for the CDR3 is TGTGCCAGCAGGATGGACAGAGATAACTATGGCTACACCTTC. Its protein product is CASRMDRDNYGYTF.

This sequence joins TRBV10-3 and TRBJ1-1; 7 nucleotides agree with TRBD1. J gave up 5 bases and V 6 bases, and 12 bases lay outside the gene matches. Germline CDR1 is ENHRY and CDR2 is SYGVKD. This CDR3 contains 15 residues. This CDR3 is CAISGQDQRGTEAFF. CDR3 in DNA: TGTGCCATCAGCGGACAGGACCAGAGGGGAACTGAAGCTTTCTTT.

The chain joins TRBV7-9 to TRBJ2-3; no definite D call. CDR1 and CDR2 (germline): SEHNR, FQNEAQ (reference sequence). Trimming shortened V by 4 bases and J by 4 bases, and 15 bases separated the two germline ends. The CDR3 is 15 amino acids. The CDR3 sequence: CASSSHSDEADTQYF. The CDR3 DNA is TGTGCCAGCAGCTCACACAGTGACGAGGCAGATACGCAGTATTTT.